Listed here are 5 T cell receptor beta chains from one sample, sequenced in a study of T cells in Graves' hyperthyroidism and ophthalmopathy. Researchers amplified the TCR beta CDR3 regions from RNA transcripts. HTBI primers were used for first-round RT-PCR of the TCR CDR3. Using its own MiXCR run on the multiplex PCR reads, TCRdb lists one record per CDR3 protein. Of around 240,000 distinct CDR3 sequences listed, 16% are singletons. Specimen: blood. All receptors come from a woman in her late teens or twenties with Graves' ophthalmopathy.

The table lists this clonotype with many counts. J is TRBJ1-2 and V is TRBV18; no definite D call. CDR3 size: 15 residues. Trimming left V 1 base short and J 0 bases short, with 9 bases between. In germline, CDR1 is KGHSH, CDR2 LQKENI. The CDR3 here is CASSPRDNANYGYTF. DNA for the CDR3: TGTGCCAGCTCACCACGAGACAACGCTAACTATGGCTACACCTTC.

V usage is TRBV5-4 and J usage is TRBJ2-3; D is ambiguous. Trimming removed 4 bases from V and 2 bases from J, with 14 bases in between. Looked up from germline, CDR1 is SGHNT and CDR2 is YYREEE (reference sequence). This CDR3 spans 15 amino acids. The CDR3 loop is CASSPDVLPTDTQYF. The CDR3 bases are TGTGCCAGCAGCCCTGACGTCCTACCCACAGATACGCAGTATTTT.

This clonotype was seen repeatedly, ten times or more. V usage is TRBV28 and J usage is TRBJ1-4, with TRBD1 as a possible D gene (5 bases). This CDR3 has 14 residues. In germline, CDR1 is MDHEN, CDR2 SYDVKM. Trimming removed 2 bases at V and 5 bases at J, with 9 bases between. The CDR3 loop is CASSLPGQNEKLFF. The CDR3 DNA is TGTGCCAGCAGTTTACCAGGGCAAAATGAAAAACTGTTTTTT.

This clonotype was found many times. The chain couples TRBV12-3 or TRBV12-4 to TRBJ2-7; 9 bases line up with TRBD2. V trimming: 4 bases; J trimming: 2 bases; junction bases outside the gene matches: 3. CDR3 length equals 14 residues. CDR3 sequence (DNA): TGTGCCAGCAGTTCTAGCGGGACCCCCTACGAGCAGTACTTC. As protein: CASSSSGTPYEQYF.

At least ten counts were recorded for this clonotype. The chain combines TRBV4-1 with TRBJ2-7, with D possibly matching TRBD2 (5 bases). V was trimmed by 0 bases and J by 6 bases, leaving 12 bases between them. This CDR3 has 14 amino acids. The germline V gene has CDR1 MGHRA and CDR2 YSYEKL. CDR3 sequence reads: CASSQDRGYGEQYF. Written as DNA, the CDR3 is TGCGCCAGCAGCCAAGATCGAGGGTACGGCGAGCAGTACTTC.